The present T cell receptor (beta chain) was sequenced within a study of blood T cell repertoires in COVID-19. Whole-study context: Collection of acute and convalescent COVID-19 samples took place in the United States, Italy and Spain.

Germline CDR1 reads LNHDA; CDR2 reads SQIVND (reference sequence). The CDR3 is 17 residues long. Trimming took off 1 base at V and 6 bases at J, with 21 bases between the two ends. In the authors' methods: Cell counts per sample came from amplifying reference gene primers. Assay: immunoSEQ multiplex PCR; the TCRdb copy retains only in-frame clones and omits some. Clone size and V and J calls were adopted from that table, with D and trimming inferred from the DNA. The sample has hundreds of thousands of clones; 85% are singletons. The chain employs TRBV19 and TRBJ1-1; tentative D call: TRBD1 (5 bases). This receptor was taken from a woman aged 18-29 years with acute or convalescent COVID-19. Specimen: peripheral blood. CDR3 protein: CASSIGAGKIAAAEAFF. The DNA for the CDR3 is TGTGCCAGTAGTATAGGGGCAGGGAAGATTGCGGCCGCTGAAGCTTTCTTT. Full variable domain (remainder filled in from reference TRBV19 and TRBJ1-1): DGGITQSPKYLFRKEGQNVTLSCEQNLNHDAMYWYRQDPGQGLRLIYYSQIVNDFQKGDIAEGYSVSREKKESFPLTVTSAQKNPTAFYLCASSIGAGKIAAAEAFFGQGTRLTVV.